This T cell receptor beta chain appears in the sequencing data of a study of shared clonotypes between healthy human individuals. Study-wide results and limits: Richness estimates generally favored naive over memory subsets.

This CDR3 spans 15 amino acids. V gave up 3 bases and J gave up 3 bases; unmatched junction bases: 2. The V gene's germline CDR1 is SGHDT and CDR2 YYEEEE. CD4+ cells underwent separation, giving CD45RA+ naive and CD45RA-negative memory subsets. In the study's own analysis: ImmunoSEQ yielded junction-only sequences lacking quality scores, so filtering differed. Only in-frame clones appear in the TCRdb table, and some are missing; sequencing was by immunoSEQ multiplex PCR. Clonal size and the V and J genes are those of that table, whereas D and trimming came from the DNA. Of roughly 1,100,000 clones detected, 65% to 75% appear once; the ten largest clones hold over 1.3%. Of note for this clone: What it binds is unknown.

V gene TRBV5-6 combines with J gene TRBJ1-6; TRBD1 agrees at 8 bases. This clonotype was sampled from a man in his late teens or twenties in good health. The sequenced sample consisted of memory CD4+ T cells sorted from blood. Subset meaning: CD45RA-negative fraction. The CDR3 spells CASSSGTGYNSPLHF. CDR3 coding DNA: TGTGCCAGCAGCTCAGGGACAGGCTATAATTCACCCCTCCACTTT.